Each of the 20 T cell receptor beta chains below was sequenced from the same sample in a study of T cell responses to AZD1222 COVID-19 vaccine. Here immunoSEQ multiplex PCR was the method, and the copy in TCRdb shows in-frame clones only, minus some. The sample records fewer than 50,000 clones, 80% being singletons. Sample: peripheral blood, taken 28 days after the second dose of the MenACWY control vaccine. The receptor source for this set is an adult who received the MenACWY meningococcal vaccine as a control.

This clone has just a few counts. The V gene is TRBV2, the J gene TRBJ1-5; 7 bases fit TRBD1. The CDR3 has 16 residues. V was pared by 8 bases and J by 7 bases, with 17 bases of the junction left unmatched. Germline V gene data show CDR1 as SNHLY and CDR2 as FYNNEI. CDR3 in amino acids: CASDTDRSKQGQPQHF. The CDR3 DNA follows: TGTGCCAGCGATACCGACAGGTCTAAACAGGGGCAGCCCCAGCATTTT.

This clone was seen a single time. The V gene is TRBV4-2, the J gene TRBJ1-6; the match to TRBD1 covers 7 bases. The CDR3 has 16 amino acids. Germline CDR1 and CDR2: LGHNA and YNFKEQ. The ends lost 0 bases at V and 7 bases at J; junction bases unmatched: 6. The CDR3 reads CASSQEPTGLNSPLHF. As DNA, the CDR3 is TGTGCCAGCAGCCAAGAGCCGACAGGGCTCAATTCACCCCTCCACTTT.

This chain joins TRBV30 and TRBJ2-6; TRBD1 matches 8 bases. The V and J ends lost 1 base and 0 bases, in that order; junction bases with no gene match: 8. The V gene's germline CDR1 is GTSNPN and CDR2 SVGIG (reference sequence). The CDR3 is made up of 18 amino acids. The CDR3 sequence: CAWSGLGTGRSGANVLTF. The DNA of the CDR3 is TGTGCCTGGAGTGGATTGGGGACAGGCCGCTCTGGGGCCAACGTCCTGACTTTC.

The V gene is TRBV5-4, the J gene TRBJ2-3; TRBD1 agrees at 9 bases. This CDR3 spans 16 amino acids. Per germline, CDR1 SGHNT and CDR2 YYREEE (reference sequence). The V segment lost 1 base and the J segment 6 bases; nucleotides outside the gene matches: 9. The CDR3, as DNA: TGTGCCAGCAGCTTGCCCAGGACAGGGGCTGGCGATACGCAGTATTTT. Translated: CASSLPRTGAGDTQYF.

A single count supports this clone. The gene calls are TRBV2 and TRBJ1-5, with TRBD1 identical over 9 bases. With V trimmed by 4 bases and J by 7 bases, 8 bases remained unmatched. Germline-derived CDR1 and CDR2 are SNHLY and FYNNEI. The CDR3 runs to 15 residues. The CDR3 loop is CASSAHKTGGQPQHF. In DNA, the CDR3 is TGTGCCAGCAGTGCCCATAAGACAGGGGGGCAGCCCCAGCATTTT.

This chain joins TRBV28 and TRBJ2-3; 7 nucleotides match TRBD1. CDR1 and CDR2 (germline): MDHEN, SYDVKM. The CDR3 covers 15 residues. V dropped 6 bases and J dropped 2; count of bases not matched to a gene: 8. CDR3 nucleotide sequence: TGTGCCAGCAGCTCTGGAGACAGGGTCACAGATACGCAGTATTTT. It specifies CASSSGDRVTDTQYF.

The chain uses TRBV5-5 and TRBJ1-1; 10 bases match TRBD1. The ends lost 5 bases at V and 11 bases at J; junction bases unmatched: 6. Per germline, CDR1 SGHKS and CDR2 YYEKEE (reference sequence). The CDR3 runs 12 residues. The CDR3: CASRRPGQGAFF. The CDR3 DNA sequence: TGTGCCAGCAGAAGACCGGGACAGGGGGCTTTCTTT.

The V call is TRBV14, the J call TRBJ2-5, with 7 nucleotides matching TRBD1. CDR1 and CDR2 (germline): SGHDN, FVKESK. J gave up 5 bases and V 6 bases, and 6 bases lay outside the gene matches. The CDR3 runs 13 residues. The CDR3 DNA reads as TGTGCCAGCAGTCCGACAGGGCGGGAGACCCAGTACTTC. Translating gives CASSPTGRETQYF. The whole variable domain, remainder taken from reference TRBV14 and TRBJ2-5, is EAGVTQFPSHSVIEKGQTVTLRCDPISGHDNLYWYRRVMGKEIKFLLHFVKESKQDESGMPNNRFLAERTGGTYSTLKVQPAELEDSGVYFCASSPTGRETQYFGPGTRLLVL.

Many counts were recorded for this clone. J is TRBJ1-1 and V is TRBV19, with TRBD1 as a possible D gene (5 bases). V was pared by 8 bases and J by 0 bases, with 7 bases between. CDR1 is LNHDA and CDR2 is SQIVND in the germline V gene (reference sequence). CDR3 length equals 12 residues. CDR3 nucleotides: TGTGCCAGTTCGGACATGAACACTGAAGCTTTCTTT. Protein sequence: CASSDMNTEAFF.

V gene TRBV4-2 combines with J gene TRBJ2-7; 8 positions agree with TRBD1. Losses at the gene ends were 4 bases for V and 6 bases for J; bases not matched to a gene: 5. CDR1 is LGHNA and CDR2 is YNFKEQ in the germline V gene. CDR3 length: 13 residues. Here the CDR3 reads CASSPQGAVEQYV. In DNA form, the CDR3 reads TGTGCCAGCAGCCCTCAGGGGGCCGTCGAGCAGTACGTC.

The rearrangement uses TRBV4-1 and TRBJ2-3; D unclear. CDR3 size: 12 residues. V lost 0 bases and J 14 bases, leaving 12 bases between the germline ends. The V gene's germline CDR1 is MGHRA and CDR2 YSYEKL. DNA for the CDR3: TGCGCCAGCAGCCAAGAATTGAGTAATCCGTATTTT. Its protein is CASSQELSNPYF.

In DNA, the CDR3 is TGTGCCAGCAGCGGGGCCCGGCAAGGGAATCAGCCCCAGCATTTT. It is translated as CASSGARQGNQPQHF. This chain joins TRBV5-6 and TRBJ1-5; weak D call: TRBD1 (5 bases). The CDR3 runs 15 residues. Trimming shortened V by 4 bases and J by 4 bases, and 15 bases separated the two germline ends. Germline V lookup: CDR1 SGHDT, CDR2 YYEEEE.

This chain uses TRBV11-2 with TRBJ1-2, with a possible D match to TRBD1 (5 bases). Trimming shortened V by 5 bases and J by 5 bases, and 12 bases separated the two germline ends. The V gene's germline CDR1 is SGHAT and CDR2 FQNNGV. CDR3 length: 13 amino acids. The CDR3: CASSHGGGYGYTF. CDR3 sequence (DNA): TGTGCCAGCAGCCATGGGGGGGGATATGGCTACACCTTC.

This clone was recorded at least ten times. The V gene is TRBV19, the J gene TRBJ2-2; D call uncertain. The CDR3 runs to 15 residues. The germline V gene has CDR1 LNHDA and CDR2 SQIVND (reference sequence). Trimming took off 3 bases at V and 6 bases at J, with 14 bases between the two ends. The CDR3 spells CASSMALVMSGELFF. The CDR3 coding sequence is TGTGCCAGTAGTATGGCTCTCGTAATGTCCGGGGAGCTGTTTTTT. Together with reference TRBV19 and TRBJ2-2, the CDR3 gives the full variable domain: DGGITQSPKYLFRKEGQNVTLSCEQNLNHDAMYWYRQDPGQGLRLIYYSQIVNDFQKGDIAEGYSVSREKKESFPLTVTSAQKNPTAFYLCASSMALVMSGELFFGEGSRLTVL.

CDR3 residues: CASTPVGAPEEKLFF. The CDR3 nucleotides read TGTGCCAGTACCCCTGTTGGGGCCCCGGAGGAAAAACTGTTTTTT. The chain links TRBV19 to TRBJ1-4; perhaps TRBD1 as D (5 bases). The ends were cut back, 7 bases at V and 8 bases at J, with 20 bases in the middle. Germline CDR1 is LNHDA and CDR2 is SQIVND (reference sequence). The length of the CDR3 is 15 residues.

This chain joins TRBV2 and TRBJ2-1; 8 bases are a match to TRBD2. With V trimmed by 6 bases and J by 5 bases, 9 bases remained unmatched. This CDR3 has 15 amino acids. The germline gives CDR1 SNHLY, CDR2 FYNNEI. DNA for the CDR3: TGTGCCAGCAGGGCTCCGGGGGGGACGAACAATGAGCAGTTCTTC. It is translated as CASRAPGGTNNEQFF. The full variable domain, with the rest looked up from reference TRBV2 and TRBJ2-1, is EPEVTQTPSHQVTQMGQEVILRCVPISNHLYFYWYRQILGQKVEFLVSFYNNEISEKSEIFDDQFSVERPDGSNFTLKIRSTKLEDSAMYFCASRAPGGTNNEQFFGPGTRLTVL.

This sequence joins TRBV14 and TRBJ2-4; D unresolved. The CDR3 runs 15 residues. CDR1 is SGHDN and CDR2 is FVKESK in the germline V gene. The V end lost 1 base, the J end lost 0 bases, and 7 bases lay between the germline ends. The CDR3 DNA is TGTGCCAGCAGCCAAGGATTACTAGCCAAAAACATTCAGTACTTC. Its translation is CASSQGLLAKNIQYF.

V usage is TRBV5-6 and J usage is TRBJ1-5; 7 bases map to TRBD1. Trimming cost V 0 bases and J 2 bases; bases outside gene matches: 2. Germline V gene data show CDR1 as SGHDT and CDR2 as YYEEEE. This CDR3 region has 15 residues. The CDR3 DNA reads TGTGCCAGCAGCTTGGAGGGGGCTCGCAATCAGCCCCAGCATTTT. Protein: CASSLEGARNQPQHF. The full variable domain, its missing parts supplied by reference TRBV5-6 and TRBJ1-5, is DAGVTQSPTHLIKTRGQQVTLRCSPKSGHDTVSWYQQALGQGPQFIFQYYEEEERQRGNFPDRFSGHQFPNYSSELNVNALLLGDSALYLCASSLEGARNQPQHFGDGTRLSIL.

The chain recombines TRBV28 with TRBJ2-5; 9 bases map to TRBD2. Germline CDR1 and CDR2: MDHEN and SYDVKM. V lost 7 bases to trimming and J lost 2 bases; unmatched junction nucleotides: 8. This CDR3 is 15 amino acids long. CDR3 sequence (DNA): TGTGCCAGCAAAAGACTAGCGGTTCTGCAAGAGACCCAGTACTTC. Encoded protein: CASKRLAVLQETQYF.

This clone was recorded once. The genes are TRBV12-5 and TRBJ1-5; tentatively, D is TRBD1 (5 bases). V lost 6 bases, J lost 2 bases, and 17 bases lay in between. The CDR3 loop spans 16 amino acids. Germline CDR1 LGHNT, CDR2 FRNRAP. CDR3 nucleotides: TGTGCTAGTGGGTTAGGGACCTCGGGGGGCAATCAGCCCCAGCATTTT. Translating gives CASGLGTSGGNQPQHF.